The count of the clone carrying this T cell receptor (beta chain) is one. What it recognizes is unknown. The PCR had 60 Vbeta and 13 Jbeta primers. Method: immunoSEQ multiplex PCR; TCRdb's copy keeps in-frame clones and lacks some. The sample lists fewer than 200,000 clones; about three quarters were seen once. Healthy bone marrow donors formed the donor group. The sample is drawn from a study of cytomegalovirus exposure and HLA in healthy donors. Study-wide background: There were tens of millions of unique TCRs (from HLA-typed donors) in an early data release.

Study-level points and caveats: In vitro data verified a few CMV-associated chains as specific for CMV antigens.

The germline gives CDR1 SGHTA, CDR2 FQGNSA. V gave up 6 bases and J gave up 4 bases; unmatched junction bases: 9. The CDR3 has 15 amino acids. Sequencing was performed on PBMCs. The rearrangement links TRBV7-2 to TRBJ1-5; 7 bases fit TRBD1. The clonotype originates from a woman aged 35 to 49 in good health and CMV-seropositive. CDR3 protein: CASSFLDRKNQPQHF. CDR3 sequence (DNA): TGTGCCAGCAGTTTCTTGGACAGGAAGAATCAGCCCCAGCATTTT.